Given below is one TCR beta chain in context. Antigen: not known. CDR1 is MNHEY, CDR2 SVGAGI, per germline. Trimming stripped 6 bases from V and 5 bases from J, with 20 bases between. The CDR3 totals 15 residues. TCRdb keeps only in-frame clones here, not all; method: immunoSEQ multiplex PCR. Of 25,000 to 35,000 clones in the sample, roughly 95% were seen once. This entry is derived from a study of circulating and synovial CD4+ cells in juvenile arthritis. General study findings and limits: Some such blood samples were as oligoclonal as synovium. T cell genome counts differed by at least an order of magnitude between CPL and CD4 samples. Circulating pathogenic-like lymphocytes shared a substantially higher fraction of CDR3 sequences with synovium than bulk blood.

The rearrangement links TRBV6-5 to TRBJ2-7; possibly TRBD1 for D (6 bases). The clonotype was recovered from a human donor with juvenile idiopathic arthritis. The specimen was CD4+ T cells from blood. The CDR3 loop is CASRERGGAWNEQYF. CDR3 nucleotides: TGTGCCAGCAGGGAACGTGGGGGCGCGTGGAACGAGCAGTACTTC.